One and the same sample provided the 17 T cell receptor beta chains below, sequenced in a study of T cell repertoires in cytomegalovirus infection. TCRdb processed the reads anew with MiXCR; each CDR3 protein has one entry. This sample has 750,000 to 950,000 distinct CDR3 sequences, with 25% to 35% found just once. Their antigens are not known. This sample comprised cultured CD8+ T cells from PBMCs, obtained from culture after CMV antigen stimulation. The receptors originated from a human donor in good health (CMV status not recorded). Some clones in this sample may be carry-over from other donors' samples.

This clonotype has a handful of counts. The gene calls are TRBV7-9 and TRBJ1-2; no firm D call. V dropped 1 base and J dropped 4 bases, with 10 bases sitting between them. This CDR3 spans 14 amino acids. The germline gives CDR1 SEHNR, CDR2 FQNEAQ (reference sequence). CDR3 sequence (DNA): TGTGCCAGCAGCTTAGAAGGTCTTAGCTATGGCTACACCTTC. Its translation: CASSLEGLSYGYTF.

The chain joins TRBV6-6 to TRBJ1-1; TRBD1 matches at 9 bases. The CDR3 runs 16 residues. The junction had 11 bases not matched to a gene; V was cut back by 2 bases and J by 7 bases. Germline assignment: CDR1 MNHNY and CDR2 SVGAGI (reference sequence). Here the CDR3 DNA reads TGTGCCAGCAGTTACGCTCCCGGGACAGGGTGGGATGAAGCTTTCTTT. Translating it yields CASSYAPGTGWDEAFF.

J is TRBJ2-5 and V is TRBV2; tentative D call: TRBD2 (6 bases). The V end lost 2 bases, the J end lost 7 bases, and 23 bases lay between the germline ends. CDR1 is SNHLY, CDR2 FYNNEI, per germline. CDR3 size: 17 residues. DNA for the CDR3: TGTGCCAGCAGTGAATCTGAGTATGGGGCCTTGGGGGGGACCCAGTACTTC. It yields the protein CASSESEYGALGGTQYF.

This clonotype was detected a few times. V usage is TRBV6-2 or TRBV6-3 and J usage is TRBJ1-1; 8 positions match TRBD1. This CDR3 comprises 15 residues. The germline CDR1 and CDR2 sequences are MNHEY and SVGEGT. V shed 0 bases, J shed 3 bases, and the junction held 3 bases outside the gene matches. CDR3 nucleotide sequence: TGTGCCAGCAGTTACTCGCAGGGGGCGCACACTGAAGCTTTCTTT. This sequence encodes CASSYSQGAHTEAFF.

With respect to this clonotype: Mismatch with germline at one junction end may stem from a read error. In DNA, the CDR3 is TGTGCCCGCAGCTTAGGCGGTCAGCCCCAGCATTTT. Amino acid sequence: CARSLGGQPQHF. The V call is TRBV7-4, the J call TRBJ1-5; D not certain. Germline CDR1 is SGHVT and CDR2 is SQSDAQ. This CDR3 contains 12 residues.

This clonotype was counted between two and nine times. The chain links TRBV12-3 or TRBV12-4 to TRBJ1-2, with 7 bases lining up with TRBD1. This CDR3 spans 15 amino acids. J was trimmed by 3 bases and V by 5 bases; bases with no gene match: 9. The CDR3 region has the DNA TGTGCCAGCAGTGCCAGACAGGGACGACACTATGGCTACACCTTC. Translated, it gives CASSARQGRHYGYTF.

This chain uses TRBV28 with TRBJ2-7, with a weak D call TRBD1 (5 bases). CDR3 size: 13 residues. V gave up 1 base and J gave up 5 bases, with 9 bases separating them. CDR1 is MDHEN, CDR2 SYDVKM, per germline. The CDR3 here is CASSLYTGNEQYV. CDR3 nucleotide sequence: TGTGCCAGCAGTTTATATACAGGTAACGAGCAGTACGTC.

Comment on this clonotype: Its ends do not fully match the called genes, so a read error is possible. This chain joins TRBV4-1 and TRBJ2-5, with 12 bases fitting TRBD2. Germline CDR1 MGHRA, CDR2 YSYEKL. The CDR3 has 16 amino acids. The CDR3 loop reads CASSYRLAGEQETQYF. The CDR3 DNA reads as TGTGCCAGCAGCTACCGACTAGCGGGGGAACAAGAGACCCAGTACTTC.

A word on this clonotype: The junction and the germline gene differ at one end; a read error may be behind it. V usage is TRBV25-1 and J usage is TRBJ1-5, with D perhaps TRBD1 (5 bases). Germline V lookup: CDR1 MGHDK, CDR2 SYGVNS. The CDR3 loop spans 14 amino acids. CDR3 region: CASSERGSHQPRHF. In DNA, the CDR3 is TGTGCCAGCAGTGAAAGGGGTTCCCATCAGCCCCGGCATTTT.

The chain recombines TRBV6-1 with TRBJ2-1; D possibly corresponds to TRBD1 (6 bases). Germline CDR1 and CDR2: MNHNS and SASEGT. This CDR3 contains 13 residues. Here the CDR3 reads CATQLLGAQQQFF. The CDR3 bases are TGTGCTACCCAGTTATTGGGGGCGCAACAGCAGTTCTTC.

This clonotype came up once. The rearrangement joins TRBV6-1 to TRBJ2-1; a possible D gene is TRBD2 (7 bases). V gave up 2 bases and J gave up 8 bases, with 25 bases separating them. Germline CDR1 reads MNHNS; CDR2 reads SASEGT. The CDR3 runs to 18 residues. The CDR3 protein is CASSEMIRTRGNNDEQFF. The CDR3 DNA reads as TGTGCCAGCAGTGAAATGATTCGGACTAGGGGGAACAATGATGAGCAGTTCTTC.

The rearrangement uses TRBV29-1 and TRBJ2-2; 7 positions match TRBD1. J was trimmed by 6 bases and V by 6 bases; bases with no gene match: 4. Per the germline V gene, CDR1 is SQVTM and CDR2 is ANQGSEA. The CDR3 contains 12 residues. CDR3 bases: TGCAGCGTCCCGACAGGGTCCGGGGAGCTGTTTTTT. Amino acids: CSVPTGSGELFF.

This clonotype has more than one count but fewer than ten. This chain links TRBV20-1 with TRBJ1-6, with TRBD1 identical over 9 bases. This CDR3 comprises 14 residues. With 0 bases clipped from V and 8 bases from J, the junction kept 2 bases outside the gene matches. In germline, CDR1 is DFQATT, CDR2 SNEGSKA (reference sequence). The CDR3 reads CSARDWTGDSPLHF. Here the CDR3 DNA reads TGCAGTGCTAGAGACTGGACAGGGGATTCACCCCTCCACTTT.

The chain is built from TRBV29-1 and TRBJ1-2; perhaps TRBD1 as D (6 bases). The germline V and J ends were trimmed by 5 bases and 1 base, with 20 bases remaining between them. Germline CDR1 is SQVTM and CDR2 is ANQGSEA. The CDR3 sequence is 16 residues long. CDR3 protein: CSVIGGGTEYNYGYTF. The CDR3 DNA reads TGCAGCGTTATTGGAGGGGGAACAGAATATAACTATGGCTACACCTTC.

V usage is TRBV20-1 and J usage is TRBJ2-4; 7 bases map to TRBD2. Trimming cost V 0 bases and J 16 bases; bases outside gene matches: 6. Germline V gene lookup returns CDR1 DFQATT and CDR2 SNEGSKA (reference sequence). CDR3 size: 11 residues. The CDR3 DNA is TGCAGTGCTAGAGATGGGAGGGAGCGATACTTC. Residues: CSARDGRERYF.

This chain joins TRBV7-2 and TRBJ1-1, with 7 bases aligning to TRBD1. V gave up 1 base and J gave up 2 bases; unmatched junction bases: 19. This CDR3 is 20 amino acids long. In germline, CDR1 is SGHTA, CDR2 FQGNSA. CDR3 nucleotide sequence: TGTGCCAGCAGCTTAGAGGGCCCAATCCAGGGGGGGGGGGGAAACACTGAAGCTTTCTTT. Encoded protein: CASSLEGPIQGGGGNTEAFF.

The rearrangement joins TRBV19 to TRBJ1-2; D remains unclear. The germline V gene has CDR1 LNHDA and CDR2 SQIVND (reference sequence). The ends were cut back, 6 bases at V and 5 bases at J, with 16 bases in the middle. The CDR3 loop spans 14 amino acids. The CDR3 region is CASRETRERYGYTF. CDR3 sequence (DNA): TGTGCCAGTAGGGAGACCCGGGAGCGGTATGGCTACACCTTC.